This T cell receptor beta chain was profiled in a study of T cell responses to AZD1222 COVID-19 vaccine. As to this clone: The antigen is unknown.

Overall study results and limits: All repertoire sampling was performed exclusively after the peak T cell response.

The protocol was immunoSEQ multiplex PCR, while the TCRdb copy is restricted to in-frame clones and leaves out a portion. This table has roughly 160,000 clones, approximately 90% appearing once. The clonotype comes from an adult in good health. This sample comprised peripheral blood, obtained on day 0 of AZD1222 vaccination.

This chain's CDR3 is CASGVGLGGDTQYF. CDR3 nucleotide sequence: TGTGCCAGCGGTGTGGGGTTGGGTGGAGATACGCAGTATTTT. The V call is TRBV2, the J call TRBJ2-3, with D hard to call. V lost 8 bases and J lost 5, with 17 bases in between. This CDR3 is built from 14 residues. CDR1 and CDR2 from the germline V gene are SNHLY and FYNNEI.